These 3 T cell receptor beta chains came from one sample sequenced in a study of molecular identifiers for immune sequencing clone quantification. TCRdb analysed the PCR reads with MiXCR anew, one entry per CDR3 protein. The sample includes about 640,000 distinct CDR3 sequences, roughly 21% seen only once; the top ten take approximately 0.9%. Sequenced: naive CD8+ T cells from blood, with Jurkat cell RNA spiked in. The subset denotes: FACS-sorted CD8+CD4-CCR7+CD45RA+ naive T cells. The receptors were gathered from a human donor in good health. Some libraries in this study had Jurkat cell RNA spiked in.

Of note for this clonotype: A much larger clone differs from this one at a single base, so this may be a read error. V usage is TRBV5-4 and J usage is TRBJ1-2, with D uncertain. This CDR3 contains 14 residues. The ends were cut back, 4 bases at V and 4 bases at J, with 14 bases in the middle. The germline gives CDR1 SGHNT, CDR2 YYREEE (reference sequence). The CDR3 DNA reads TGTGCCAGCAGCCCCTGGGCCGAACTCTATGGCTACACCTTC. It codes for CASSPWAELYGYTF.

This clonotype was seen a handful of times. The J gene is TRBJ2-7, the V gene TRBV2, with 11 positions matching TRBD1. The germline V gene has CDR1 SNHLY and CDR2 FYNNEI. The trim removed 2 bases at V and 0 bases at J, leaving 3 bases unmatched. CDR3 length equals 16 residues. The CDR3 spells CASSERGQGDSYEQYF. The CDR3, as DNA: TGTGCCAGCAGTGAAAGGGGACAGGGGGACTCCTACGAGCAGTACTTC.

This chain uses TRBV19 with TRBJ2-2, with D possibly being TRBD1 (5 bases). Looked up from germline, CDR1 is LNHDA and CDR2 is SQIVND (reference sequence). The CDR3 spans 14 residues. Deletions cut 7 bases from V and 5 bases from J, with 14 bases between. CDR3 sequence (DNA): TGTGCCAGTAATAGGGCAAGGGGAACCGGGGAGCTGTTTTTT. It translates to CASNRARGTGELFF.